These T cell receptor beta chains were read from a single sample in a study of T cell responses to AZD1222 COVID-19 vaccine. Here immunoSEQ multiplex PCR was the method, and the copy in TCRdb shows in-frame clones only, minus some. Counted here are 150,000 to 190,000 clones, 75% to 90% occurring once; the ten biggest clones make up just over 9%. The source material was peripheral blood, sampled 28 days after the second AZD1222 dose. These receptors were collected from an adult who received the AZD1222 COVID-19 vaccine. The CDR3 runs from the conserved cysteine through the conserved F or W. A D gene is named only where the DNA matches it firmly. Clone size, where shown, is once, few, many, or a class for clones that have expanded.

TGTGCCAGCAGCTCCTACAGGGGTGGCAAAAACATTCAGTACTTC,CASSSYRGGKNIQYF,TRBD1,NA,TRBV7-2,TRBJ2-4
TGTGCCAGCAGTGACTCGACTGGTGGCTACACCTTC,CASSDSTGGYTF,NA,few,TRBV6-4,TRBJ1-2
TGTGCCAGCAGTTGGACAGCCGAAGAGACCCAGTACTTC,CASSWTAEETQYF,NA,NA,TRBV7-9,TRBJ2-5
TGTGCCAGCAGTGTAACGACCAGGAACTATGGCTACACCTTC,CASSVTTRNYGYTF,NA,few,TRBV28,TRBJ1-2
TGTGCCAGCAGCCGCCAGGGTGGCACAGATACGCAGTATTTT,CASSRQGGTDTQYF,NA,NA,TRBV7-3,TRBJ2-3
TGTGCCAGCAGTTTCCATCAGCCCCAGCATTTT,CASSFHQPQHF,NA,NA,TRBV28,TRBJ1-5
TGTGCCAGCAATACTCCGGGACTAGCGGCCGAGCAGTACTTC,CASNTPGLAAEQYF,TRBD2,NA,TRBV6-5,TRBJ2-7
TGCAGCGTTGAAGAAGGGGTCAATGAGCAGTTCTTC,CSVEEGVNEQFF,NA,NA,TRBV29-1,TRBJ2-1
TGTGCCAGCAGCCCTCCTACTAGCGGGAGGGCCCCTGAGCAGTTCTTC,CASSPPTSGRAPEQFF,TRBD2,NA,TRBV7-2,TRBJ2-1
TGTGCCAGCACTCGGGAGGGACTAGCGGTCAACACCGGGGAGCTGTTTTTT,CASTREGLAVNTGELFF,TRBD2,NA,TRBV2,TRBJ2-2
TGTGCCTGGAGTGTAAGGAATGTCTATGGCTACACCTTC,CAWSVRNVYGYTF,NA,NA,TRBV30,TRBJ1-2
TGTGCCAGCAGCTTACTAGCGGGGAGCAGGGGGGACGAGCAGTACTTC,CASSLLAGSRGDEQYF,TRBD2,NA,TRBV7-2,TRBJ2-7
TGTGCCAGCATCCCTCAGAGGTTCGCTAACTATGGCTACACCTTC,CASIPQRFANYGYTF,NA,NA,TRBV28,TRBJ1-2
TGTGCCAGTACGGGGACGGCGAACACCGGGGAGCTGTTTTTT,CASTGTANTGELFF,NA,NA,TRBV19,TRBJ2-2
TGTGCCAGCAGGGCAGGGGGGAGCACAGATACGCAGTATTTT,CASRAGGSTDTQYF,NA,NA,TRBV28,TRBJ2-3
TGTGCCAGCAAGTTAGGGGGCGGCACTGAAGCTTTCTTT,CASKLGGGTEAFF,TRBD1,NA,TRBV6-5,TRBJ1-1
TGTGCCAGCAGTCCAGGGGGGGGCAGGCGAACCAATAATTCACCCCTCCACTTT,CASSPGGGRRTNNSPLHF,NA,NA,TRBV21-1,TRBJ1-6
TGCAGCGTTGGGCAGGGAAGTGGGGGAAACACCATATATTTT,CSVGQGSGGNTIYF,NA,NA,TRBV29-1,TRBJ1-3
TGTGCCAGCAGCCGAACCCTTTTAATGAACACCGGGGAGCTGTTTTTT,CASSRTLLMNTGELFF,NA,NA,TRBV14,TRBJ2-2
TGTGCCAGCAGCCGATCCGGGACAGGGAACACTGAAGCTTTCTTT,CASSRSGTGNTEAFF,TRBD1,NA,TRBV4-2,TRBJ1-1
TGCAGTGCTAGAGAACCGTGGCCTTTCTTT,CSAREPWPFF,NA,NA,TRBV20-1,TRBJ1-1
TGTGCCAGCAGCCCCGGGCAGAACATTCTATGGGGCTACACCTTC,CASSPGQNILWGYTF,NA,NA,TRBV5-8,TRBJ1-2
TGCGCCAGCAGCTTAGACAGCGCTAATCAGCCCCAGCATTTT,CASSLDSANQPQHF,NA,NA,TRBV5-1,TRBJ1-5
TGTGCCAGCAGGAGACAGGGCTACAATGAGCAGTTCTTC,CASRRQGYNEQFF,TRBD1,NA,TRBV12-3/TRBV12-4,TRBJ2-1
TGTGCCAGCAGTGCCGGGACAGGGAATTATTCACCCCTCCACTTT,CASSAGTGNYSPLHF,TRBD1,NA,TRBV2,TRBJ1-6
TGTGCCAGCAGCGGGGCTACCCTGCGGTCTTACAATGAGCAGTTCTTC,CASSGATLRSYNEQFF,NA,NA,TRBV3-1/TRBV3-2,TRBJ2-1
TGTGCCAGCGGGATTGATAGCAATCAGCCCCAGCATTTT,CASGIDSNQPQHF,NA,NA,TRBV5-5,TRBJ1-5
TGCGCCAGCAGCTTGGGGTCGAGGAGCAGCTCCTACGAGCAGTACTTC,CASSLGSRSSSYEQYF,NA,NA,TRBV5-1,TRBJ2-7
TGTGCCAGCAGCTTACTAGGGGGGATTGGAAACACCATATATTTT,CASSLLGGIGNTIYF,NA,NA,TRBV7-2,TRBJ1-3
TGTGCCACCAGCGCTAGCGGGAGGGCGAACACCGGGGAGCTGTTTTTT,CATSASGRANTGELFF,TRBD2,NA,TRBV15,TRBJ2-2
TGCGCCAGTTCTAATAACGTACAGGGGGCACATGGCTACACCTTC,CASSNNVQGAHGYTF,TRBD1,NA,TRBV5-1,TRBJ1-2
TGTGCCAGCAGCGTCGGGACAGTCGGCAATCAGCCCCAGCATTTT,CASSVGTVGNQPQHF,TRBD1,NA,TRBV7-8,TRBJ1-5
TGTGCCTGGAGTGTACGACAGTCAATAACACCCCTCCACTTT,CAWSVRQSITPLHF,NA,NA,TRBV30,TRBJ1-6
TGTGCCAGCAGTTACTCAGAGCGGGAGGCGCCAGATACGCAGTATTTT,CASSYSEREAPDTQYF,TRBD2,NA,TRBV6-2/TRBV6-3,TRBJ2-3
TGTGCCAGCAGCGTAGACGGACGAGTCTACAATGAGCAGTTCTTC,CASSVDGRVYNEQFF,NA,NA,TRBV9,TRBJ2-1
TGTGCCAGCAGCCTCAGGGAGGACACTGAAGCTTTCTTT,CASSLREDTEAFF,NA,NA,TRBV7-3,TRBJ1-1
TGTGCCAGCAGCTTAAACTTATATTCAAGGCCGACGAACACTGAAGCTTTCTTT,CASSLNLYSRPTNTEAFF,NA,NA,TRBV7-2,TRBJ1-1
TGTGCCAGCAGGCCTACAGGGCGGGGAGGCTATGGCTACACCTTC,CASRPTGRGGYGYTF,NA,NA,TRBV28,TRBJ1-2
TGTGCCAGCAGCCAAGACGGCCCTTCGGATCAGCCCCAGCATTTT,CASSQDGPSDQPQHF,NA,NA,TRBV3-1/TRBV3-2,TRBJ1-5
TGTGCCAGCAGCCAAGAGGGCAATACCGGGGAGCTGTTTTTT,CASSQEGNTGELFF,NA,NA,TRBV4-2,TRBJ2-2
TGTGCCAGCAGCGCACCGGGTCCCCAAGGTGAAGCTTTCTTT,CASSAPGPQGEAFF,NA,NA,TRBV7-9,TRBJ1-1
TGTGCCAGCAGTTACATGGGAGAGCAGTACTTC,CASSYMGEQYF,NA,NA,TRBV6-5,TRBJ2-7
TGTGCCAGTAGTAGCTCGGACAGGGGGACTGAAAAACTGTTTTTT,CASSSSDRGTEKLFF,TRBD1,NA,TRBV19,TRBJ1-4
TGTGCCTCCCAACGCTGGGTTAACACCGGGGAGCTGTTTTTT,CASQRWVNTGELFF,NA,NA,TRBV30,TRBJ2-2
TGTGCCAGCAGTTACGGGACCCTTCTGGGCGCTGAAGCTTTCTTT,CASSYGTLLGAEAFF,NA,NA,TRBV6-2/TRBV6-3,TRBJ1-1
TGTGCCAGCAGAGGCGGGAGAACAAGCTCCTACAATGAGCAGTTCTTC,CASRGGRTSSYNEQFF,TRBD2,NA,TRBV27,TRBJ2-1
TGTGCCAGCAACCCGGGGGGAAACACCGGGGAGCTGTTTTTT,CASNPGGNTGELFF,TRBD2,NA,TRBV19,TRBJ2-2
TGTGCCAGCAGTCCCCAGGGCAGGGGTCGAGAGACCCAGTACTTC,CASSPQGRGRETQYF,NA,NA,TRBV28,TRBJ2-5
TGTGCCAGCAACGTAGGCAGGGCAGGTGGAAACACCATATATTTT,CASNVGRAGGNTIYF,NA,NA,TRBV28,TRBJ1-3
TGTGCCAGCAGCTTGGGGCACCGAAACACTGAAGCTTTCTTT,CASSLGHRNTEAFF,NA,NA,TRBV5-6,TRBJ1-1
TGTGCCAGCATCTCACCTATAGGGGGAAGAGATACGCAGTATTTT,CASISPIGGRDTQYF,NA,NA,TRBV28,TRBJ2-3
TGTGCCAGCAGTTGGGTTTCAAACTATGGCTACACCTTC,CASSWVSNYGYTF,NA,NA,TRBV28,TRBJ1-2
TGTGCCAGCATTGATGGAAGGGGGCAAACTAATGAAAAACTGTTTTTT,CASIDGRGQTNEKLFF,TRBD1,NA,TRBV28,TRBJ1-4
TGTGCCAGCAGCTCGCCGGGGACAGGGGAAAACATTCAGTACTTC,CASSSPGTGENIQYF,TRBD1,NA,TRBV5-4,TRBJ2-4
TGTGCCAGCAGCATCCGAGGGGGCACTGAAGCTTTCTTT,CASSIRGGTEAFF,NA,NA,TRBV21-1,TRBJ1-1